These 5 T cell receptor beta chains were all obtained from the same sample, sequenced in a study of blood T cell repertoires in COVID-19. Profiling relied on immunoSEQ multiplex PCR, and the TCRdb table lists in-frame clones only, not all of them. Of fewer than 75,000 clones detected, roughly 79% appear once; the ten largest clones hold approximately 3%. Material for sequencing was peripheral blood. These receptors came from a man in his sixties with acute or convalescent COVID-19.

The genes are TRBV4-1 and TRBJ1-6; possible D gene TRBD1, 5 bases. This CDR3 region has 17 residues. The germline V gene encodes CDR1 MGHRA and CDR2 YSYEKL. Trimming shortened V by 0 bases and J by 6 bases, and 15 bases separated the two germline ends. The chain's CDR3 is CASSQDLDSTANSPLHF. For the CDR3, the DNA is TGCGCCAGCAGCCAAGATCTCGACAGTACCGCTAATTCACCCCTCCACTTT.

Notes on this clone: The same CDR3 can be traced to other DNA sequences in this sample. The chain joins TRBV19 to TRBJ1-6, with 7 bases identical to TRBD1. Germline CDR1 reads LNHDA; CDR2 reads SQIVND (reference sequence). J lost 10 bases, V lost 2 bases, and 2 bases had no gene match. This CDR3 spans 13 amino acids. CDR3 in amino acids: CASSIQGGSPLHF. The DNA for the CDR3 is TGTGCCAGTAGTATACAGGGGGGATCACCCCTCCACTTT.

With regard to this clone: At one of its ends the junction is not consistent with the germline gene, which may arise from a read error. The CDR3 is CASSSRTSGGTDTQYF. The CDR3 DNA reads TGTGCCAGCAGCTCTAGGACTAGCGGGGGAACAGATACACAGTATTTT. The V call is TRBV7-3, the J call TRBJ2-3; 13 nucleotides align to TRBD2. The V gene's germline CDR1 is SGHTA and CDR2 FQGTGA. CDR3 length equals 16 residues.

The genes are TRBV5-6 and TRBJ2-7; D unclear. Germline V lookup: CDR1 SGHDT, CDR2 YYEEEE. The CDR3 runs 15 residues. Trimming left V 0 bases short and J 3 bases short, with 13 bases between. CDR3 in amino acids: CASSLAPTTSYEQYF. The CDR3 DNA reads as TGTGCCAGCAGCTTGGCCCCAACGACAAGCTACGAGCAGTACTTC.

As DNA, the CDR3 is TGTGCCTGGAGTAGAAGCGGACAAGAGACCCAGTACTTC. Protein: CAWSRSGQETQYF. This chain connects TRBV30 to TRBJ2-5; weak D call: TRBD2 (5 bases). The V end was cut by 2 bases, the J end by 2 bases, with 9 bases between. Looked up from germline, CDR1 is GTSNPN and CDR2 is SVGIG (reference sequence). This CDR3 is built from 13 residues.